These 3 T cell receptor beta chains came from one sample sequenced in a study of blood T cell repertoires in COVID-19. Libraries were prepared by immunoSEQ multiplex PCR; TCRdb keeps only in-frame clonotypes and omits some of them. The table lists 130,000 or so clones, approximately 90% of them singletons. Sequenced input: peripheral blood. These TCRs come from a man between 65 and 85 years old with active COVID-19.

The chain links TRBV30 to TRBJ2-3; 10 bases map to TRBD2. Germline CDR1 is GTSNPN and CDR2 is SVGIG (reference sequence). The CDR3 sequence is 15 residues long. Trimming took 2 bases from V and 5 from J; bases not matched to a gene: 7. DNA of the CDR3: TGTGCCTGGAGTAGGTCTAGCGGGAGAAAAGATACGCAGTATTTT. Translation gives CAWSRSSGRKDTQYF.

The chain is built from TRBV6-1 and TRBJ1-2, with D unclear. V was pared by 2 bases and J by 5 bases, with 15 bases between. This CDR3 contains 15 residues. Germline V gives CDR1 MNHNS, CDR2 SASEGT. In DNA, the CDR3 is TGTGCCAGCAGTGAAAACGGAGAGCGCCTGTATGGCTACACCTTC. Amino acid sequence: CASSENGERLYGYTF.

This chain connects TRBV28 to TRBJ1-3; D is unresolved. Trimming left V 6 bases short and J 2 bases short, with 14 bases between. The CDR3 is 15 residues long. Germline values: CDR1 MDHEN, CDR2 SYDVKM. CDR3: CASSSSERTGNTIYF. The CDR3 region has the DNA TGTGCCAGCAGCTCCTCGGAGCGGACTGGAAACACCATATATTTT.